This T cell receptor (beta chain) appears in the sequencing data of a study of shared clonotypes between healthy human individuals. Study context: Three plates were used per donor for CD4 naive, three for CD4 memory, two for CD8 naive and one for CD8 memory.

Method: immunoSEQ multiplex PCR; TCRdb's copy keeps in-frame clones and lacks some. The sample lists approximately 640,000 clones, 90% occurring once. The ends were cut back, 5 bases at V and 0 bases at J, with 11 bases in the middle. Germline V gives CDR1 SGHTA, CDR2 FQGTGA. The CDR3 has 15 residues. This rearrangement joins TRBV7-3 to TRBJ1-5; no clear D gene. This clonotype originated in a man aged 18 to 30 in good health. Some clones in this sample may be carry-over from other donors' samples. Sequencing was carried out using memory CD8+ T cells from PBMCs. As to subset: CD45RO+ cells pooled with CCR7-negative TemRA cells. DNA for the CDR3: TGTGCCAGCAGCCCCTCCGGGGATAGCAATCAGCCCCAGCATTTT. Protein product: CASSPSGDSNQPQHF.